The clone carrying this T cell receptor beta chain was observed a single time. As yet, its antigen is unknown. The junction and the germline gene differ at one end; a read error may be behind it. The CDR3 runs 14 residues. CDR1 and CDR2 from the germline V gene are ENHRY and SYGVKD. The template was RNA from unsorted bulk tissue. This specimen belongs to a study of tumor and adjacent non-tumor tissue in lung cancer. Study-wide context: Patients were aged about 31 to 85, approximately ten men and 5 women, stage I to III.

Whole-study results and caveats: Tumor tissue had significantly higher TCR diversity than normal lung.

The library came from three nested PCR rounds adapted from ARM-PCR protocols. TCRdb redid the calling of the multiplex PCR reads with MiXCR, one entry per CDR3 protein. The sample shows 89,000 or so distinct CDR3 sequences, more than 60% of them seen only once. This sequence joins TRBV10-3 and TRBJ1-1; 10 bases are a match to TRBD1. The source is a man between 65 and 80 years old with non-small cell lung cancer. Sequenced input: lung tumor tissue. The CDR3 region is CAFRKDRGYTEASF. CDR3 bases: TGTGCCTTCAGGAAGGACAGGGGGTATACCGAAGCTTCCTTT.